Included here is one T cell receptor (beta chain) sequence, with context. These data originate in a study of blood T cell repertoires in COVID-19. In the study overall: Whether acute or convalescent, the COVID-19 samples came from the United States, Italy and Spain.

Among Cohort 3 donors, those recovered had two negative PCRs, clearance, or symptom resolution. In the original workflow: Cell counts per sample came from amplifying reference gene primers. Generated by immunoSEQ multiplex PCR, the TCRdb table keeps only in-frame clones and is missing some. The V and J calls and clone size come from that table; D and trimming were worked out from the DNA. In the table there are approximately 280,000 clones, roughly nine tenths of which are singletons. CDR1 is LGHDT, CDR2 YNNKEL, per germline (reference sequence). V gave up 0 bases and J gave up 6 bases; unmatched junction bases: 5. This CDR3 spans 15 amino acids.

The chain links TRBV3-1 (or the pseudogene TRBV3-2) to TRBJ1-5, with TRBD1 identical over 7 bases. The TCR sequence derives from a woman aged 60-75 years who had recovered from COVID-19. Specimen: PBMCs or T cells enriched from blood (not recorded which). In nucleotides, the CDR3 is TGTGCCAGCAGCCAAGATACAGGGGTCGGTCAGCCCCAGCATTTT. Protein sequence: CASSQDTGVGQPQHF.